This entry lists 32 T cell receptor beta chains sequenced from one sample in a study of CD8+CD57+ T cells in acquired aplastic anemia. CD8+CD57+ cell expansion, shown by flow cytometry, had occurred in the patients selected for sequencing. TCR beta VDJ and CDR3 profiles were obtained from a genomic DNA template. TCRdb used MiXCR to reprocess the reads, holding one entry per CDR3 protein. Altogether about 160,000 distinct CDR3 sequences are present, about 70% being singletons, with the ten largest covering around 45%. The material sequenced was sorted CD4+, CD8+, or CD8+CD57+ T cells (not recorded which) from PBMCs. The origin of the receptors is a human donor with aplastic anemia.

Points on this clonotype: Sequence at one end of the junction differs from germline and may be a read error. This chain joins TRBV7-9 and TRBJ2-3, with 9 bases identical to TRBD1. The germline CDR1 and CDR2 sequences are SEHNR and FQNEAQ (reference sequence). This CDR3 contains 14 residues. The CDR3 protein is CASSSGTGKGTQCF. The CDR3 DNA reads TGCGCCAGCAGCTCCGGGACAGGGAAAGGTACGCAGTGTTTT.

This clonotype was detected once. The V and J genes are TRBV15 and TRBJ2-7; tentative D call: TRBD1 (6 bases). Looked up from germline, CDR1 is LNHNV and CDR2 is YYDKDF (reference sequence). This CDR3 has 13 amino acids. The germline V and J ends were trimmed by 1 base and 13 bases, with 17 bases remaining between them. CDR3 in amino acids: CATSRGVGARSYF. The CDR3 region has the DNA TGTGCCACCAGCAGAGGAGTGGGGGCTAGAAGTTACTTC.

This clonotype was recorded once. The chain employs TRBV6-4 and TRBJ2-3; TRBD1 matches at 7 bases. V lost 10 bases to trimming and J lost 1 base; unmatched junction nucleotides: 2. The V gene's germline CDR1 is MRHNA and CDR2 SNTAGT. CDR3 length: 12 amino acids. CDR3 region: CANTGGTDTQYF. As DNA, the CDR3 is TGTGCCAATACAGGGGGCACAGATACGCAGTATTTT.

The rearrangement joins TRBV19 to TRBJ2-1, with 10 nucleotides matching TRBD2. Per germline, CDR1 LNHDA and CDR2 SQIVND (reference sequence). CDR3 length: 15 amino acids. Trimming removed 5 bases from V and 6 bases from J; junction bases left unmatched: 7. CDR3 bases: TGTGCCAGTAGTGCGAGCGGGGGGGCCCTCAATGAGCAGTTCTTC. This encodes CASSASGGALNEQFF.

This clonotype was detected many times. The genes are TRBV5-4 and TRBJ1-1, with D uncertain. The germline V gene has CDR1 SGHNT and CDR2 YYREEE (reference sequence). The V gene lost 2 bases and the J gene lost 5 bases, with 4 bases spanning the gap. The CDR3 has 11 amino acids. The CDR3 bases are TGTGCCAGCAGCTTAGGGACTGAAGCTTTCTTT. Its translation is CASSLGTEAFF.

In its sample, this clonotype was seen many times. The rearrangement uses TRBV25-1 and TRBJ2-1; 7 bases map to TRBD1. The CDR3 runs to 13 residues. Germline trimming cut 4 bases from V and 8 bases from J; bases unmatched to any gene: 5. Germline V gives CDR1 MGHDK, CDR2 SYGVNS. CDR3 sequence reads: CASSATGEHEQFF. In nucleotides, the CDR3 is TGTGCCAGCAGTGCTACAGGGGAGCATGAGCAGTTCTTC.

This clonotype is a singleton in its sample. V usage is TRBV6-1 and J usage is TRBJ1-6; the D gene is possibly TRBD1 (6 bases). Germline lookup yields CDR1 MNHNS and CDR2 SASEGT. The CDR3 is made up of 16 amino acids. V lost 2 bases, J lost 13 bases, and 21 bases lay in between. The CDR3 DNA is TGTGCCAGCAGTGAATACCCAGGGGAGGGAAATCAGCCCCTCCACTTT. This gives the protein CASSEYPGEGNQPLHF.

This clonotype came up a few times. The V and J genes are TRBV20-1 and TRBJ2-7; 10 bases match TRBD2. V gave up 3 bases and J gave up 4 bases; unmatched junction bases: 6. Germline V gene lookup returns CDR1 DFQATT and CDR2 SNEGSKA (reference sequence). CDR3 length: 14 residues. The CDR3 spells CSARGLAGGYEQYF. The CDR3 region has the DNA TGCAGTGCTAGGGGTTTAGCGGGAGGTTACGAGCAGTACTTC.

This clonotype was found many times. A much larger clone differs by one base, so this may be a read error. This chain's CDR3 is CASSDGQGADTQYF. The CDR3 nucleotides are TGTGCCAGCAGTGACGGACAGGGGGCAGATACGCAGTATTTT. The V and J genes are TRBV6-4 and TRBJ2-3; 10 bases are a match to TRBD1. The V gene's germline CDR1 is MRHNA and CDR2 SNTAGT. This CDR3 has 14 amino acids. V trimming: 2 bases; J trimming: 4 bases; junction bases outside the gene matches: 0.

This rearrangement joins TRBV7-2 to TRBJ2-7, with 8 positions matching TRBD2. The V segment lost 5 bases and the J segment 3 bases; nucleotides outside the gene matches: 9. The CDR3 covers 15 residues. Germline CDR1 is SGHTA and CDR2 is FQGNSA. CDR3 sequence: CASSPAGAQNYEQYF. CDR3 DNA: TGTGCCAGCAGCCCAGCGGGAGCACAAAACTACGAGCAGTACTTC.

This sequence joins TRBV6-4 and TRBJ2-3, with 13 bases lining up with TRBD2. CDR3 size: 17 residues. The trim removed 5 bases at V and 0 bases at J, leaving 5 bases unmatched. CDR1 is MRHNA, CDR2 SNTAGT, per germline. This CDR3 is CASSRLAGGGSTDTQYF. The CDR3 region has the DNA TGTGCCAGCAGTCGACTAGCGGGGGGTGGCAGCACAGATACGCAGTATTTT.

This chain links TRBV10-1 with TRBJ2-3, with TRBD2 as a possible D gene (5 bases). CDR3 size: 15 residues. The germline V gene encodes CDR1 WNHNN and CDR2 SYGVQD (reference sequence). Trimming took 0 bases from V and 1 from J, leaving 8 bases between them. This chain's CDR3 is CASSESRAGTDTQYF. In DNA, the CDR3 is TGCGCCAGCAGTGAGTCTAGAGCGGGCACAGATACGCAGTATTTT.

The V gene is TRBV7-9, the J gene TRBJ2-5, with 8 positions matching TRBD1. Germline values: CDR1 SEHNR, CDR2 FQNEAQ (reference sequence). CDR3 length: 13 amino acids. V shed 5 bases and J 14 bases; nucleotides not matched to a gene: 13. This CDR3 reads CASSRAPRDRPYF. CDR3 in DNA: TGTGCCAGCAGCCGAGCCCCCCGGGACAGGCCTTACTTC.

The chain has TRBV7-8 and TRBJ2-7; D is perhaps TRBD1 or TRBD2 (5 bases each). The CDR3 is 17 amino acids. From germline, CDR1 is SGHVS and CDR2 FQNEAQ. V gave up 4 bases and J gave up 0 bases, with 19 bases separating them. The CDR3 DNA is TGTGCCAGCAGCTCCCAAACCGGGACCGCTTTCTCCTACGAGCAGTACTTC. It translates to CASSSQTGTAFSYEQYF.

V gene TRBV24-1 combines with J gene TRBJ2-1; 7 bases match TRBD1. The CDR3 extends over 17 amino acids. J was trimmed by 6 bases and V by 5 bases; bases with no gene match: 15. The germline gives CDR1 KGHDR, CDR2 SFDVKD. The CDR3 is CATSGPRTGVRFNEQFF. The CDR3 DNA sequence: TGTGCCACCAGTGGCCCAAGGACAGGAGTCCGATTCAATGAGCAGTTCTTC.

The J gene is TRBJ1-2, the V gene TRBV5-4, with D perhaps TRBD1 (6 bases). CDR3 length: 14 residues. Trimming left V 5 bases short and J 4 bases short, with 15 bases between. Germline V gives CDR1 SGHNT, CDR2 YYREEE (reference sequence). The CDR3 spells CASRLEGDGYGYTF. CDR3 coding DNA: TGTGCCAGCAGACTTGAGGGGGACGGCTATGGCTACACCTTC.

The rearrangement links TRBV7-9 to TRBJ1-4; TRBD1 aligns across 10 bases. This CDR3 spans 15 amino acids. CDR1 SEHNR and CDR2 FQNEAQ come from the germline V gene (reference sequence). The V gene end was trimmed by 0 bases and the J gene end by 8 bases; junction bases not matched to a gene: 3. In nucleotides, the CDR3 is TGTGCCAGCAGCTTAGCTGACAGGGGGCGGGAAAAACTGTTTTTT. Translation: CASSLADRGREKLFF.

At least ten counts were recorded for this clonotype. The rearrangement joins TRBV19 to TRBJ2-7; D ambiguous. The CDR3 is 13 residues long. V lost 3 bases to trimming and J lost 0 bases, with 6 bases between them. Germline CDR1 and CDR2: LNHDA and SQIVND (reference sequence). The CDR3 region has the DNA TGTGCCAGTAGTATCGGCAGCTCCTACGAGCAGTACGTC. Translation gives CASSIGSSYEQYV.

CDR3 residues: CAITGDAVVGTEAFF. In nucleotides, the CDR3 is TGTGCCATCACCGGGGACGCCGTCGTGGGCACTGAAGCTTTCTTT. V gene TRBV10-3 combines with J gene TRBJ1-1; D is perhaps TRBD1 (5 bases). Germline CDR1 reads ENHRY; CDR2 reads SYGVKD. This CDR3 is 15 amino acids long. Trimming stripped 7 bases from V and 4 bases from J, with 19 bases between.

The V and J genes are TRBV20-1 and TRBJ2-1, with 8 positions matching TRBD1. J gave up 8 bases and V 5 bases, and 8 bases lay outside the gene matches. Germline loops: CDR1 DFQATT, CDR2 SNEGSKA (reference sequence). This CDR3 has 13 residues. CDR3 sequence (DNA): TGCAGTGCTCGACCGGACAGGGACTATGAGCAGTTCTTC. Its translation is CSARPDRDYEQFF.

The CDR3 is CAISESSGNSPLHF. The CDR3 DNA reads as TGTGCCATCAGTGAGTCCAGTGGGAATTCACCCCTCCACTTT. The chain links TRBV10-3 to TRBJ1-6; D remains ambiguous. The germline V and J ends were trimmed by 0 bases and 7 bases, with 7 bases remaining between them. The CDR3 is made up of 14 amino acids. Germline CDR1 is ENHRY and CDR2 is SYGVKD.

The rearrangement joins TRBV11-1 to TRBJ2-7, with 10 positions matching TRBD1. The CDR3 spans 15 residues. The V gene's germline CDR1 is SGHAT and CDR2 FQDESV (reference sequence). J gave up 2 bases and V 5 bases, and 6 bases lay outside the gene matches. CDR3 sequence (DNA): TGTGCCAGCAGCCTCGACAGGGGGCACACCTACGAGCAGTACTTC. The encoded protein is CASSLDRGHTYEQYF. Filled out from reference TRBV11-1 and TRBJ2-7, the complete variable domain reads EAEVAQSPRYKITEKSQAVAFWCDPISGHATLYWYRQILGQGPELLVQFQDESVVDDSQLPKDRFSAERLKGVDSTLKIQPAELGDSAMYLCASSLDRGHTYEQYFGPGTRLTVT.

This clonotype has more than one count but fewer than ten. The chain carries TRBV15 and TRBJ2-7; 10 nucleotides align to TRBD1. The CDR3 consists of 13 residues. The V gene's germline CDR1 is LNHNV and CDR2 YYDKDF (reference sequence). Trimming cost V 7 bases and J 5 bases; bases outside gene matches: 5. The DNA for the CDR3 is TGTGCCACCACGGGACAGGGGACTCACGAGCAGTACTTC. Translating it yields CATTGQGTHEQYF.

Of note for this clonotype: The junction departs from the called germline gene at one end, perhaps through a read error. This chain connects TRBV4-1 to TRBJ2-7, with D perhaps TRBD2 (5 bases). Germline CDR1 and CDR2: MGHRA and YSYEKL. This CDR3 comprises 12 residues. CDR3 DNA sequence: TGCGCCGGCAGCCCGACTACCTACGAGCAGTACTTC. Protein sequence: CAGSPTTYEQYF.

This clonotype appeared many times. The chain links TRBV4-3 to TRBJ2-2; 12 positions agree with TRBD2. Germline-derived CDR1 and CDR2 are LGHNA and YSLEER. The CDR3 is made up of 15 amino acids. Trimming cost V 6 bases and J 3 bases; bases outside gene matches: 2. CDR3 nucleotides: TGCGCCAGCAGACTAGCGGGGGGATACACCGGGGAGCTGTTTTTT. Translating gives CASRLAGGYTGELFF.

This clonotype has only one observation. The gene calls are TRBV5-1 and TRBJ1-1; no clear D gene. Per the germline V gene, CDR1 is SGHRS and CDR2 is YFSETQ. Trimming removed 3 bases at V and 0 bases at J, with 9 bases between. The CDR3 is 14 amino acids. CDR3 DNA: TGCGCCAGCAGCTCCCGACCCGTGAACACTGAAGCTTTCTTT. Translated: CASSSRPVNTEAFF.

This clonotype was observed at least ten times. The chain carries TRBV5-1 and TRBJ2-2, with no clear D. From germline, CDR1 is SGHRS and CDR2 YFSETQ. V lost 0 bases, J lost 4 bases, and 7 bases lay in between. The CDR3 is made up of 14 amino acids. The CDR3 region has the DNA TGCGCCAGCAGCTTGGCCTGGGCCACCGGGGAGCTGTTTTTT. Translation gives CASSLAWATGELFF.

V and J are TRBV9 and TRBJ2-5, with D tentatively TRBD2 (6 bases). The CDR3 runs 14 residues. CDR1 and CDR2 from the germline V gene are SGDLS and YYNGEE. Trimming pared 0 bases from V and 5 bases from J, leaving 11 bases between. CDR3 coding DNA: TGTGCCAGCAGCGTAGGCGGGGTGTGGGAGACCCAGTACTTC. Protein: CASSVGGVWETQYF.

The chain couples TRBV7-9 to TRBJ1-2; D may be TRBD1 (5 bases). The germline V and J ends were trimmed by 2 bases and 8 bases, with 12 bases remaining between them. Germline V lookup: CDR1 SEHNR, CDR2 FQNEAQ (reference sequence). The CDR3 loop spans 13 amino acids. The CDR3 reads CASSLSEGVGYTF. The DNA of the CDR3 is TGTGCCAGCAGCTTATCGGAAGGGGTAGGCTACACCTTC.

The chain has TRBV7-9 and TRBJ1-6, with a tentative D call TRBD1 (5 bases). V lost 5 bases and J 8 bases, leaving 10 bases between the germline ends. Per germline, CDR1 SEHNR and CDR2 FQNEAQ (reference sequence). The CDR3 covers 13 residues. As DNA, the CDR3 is TGTGCCAGCAGCCGTGGGGGTTATTCACCCCTCCACTTT. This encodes CASSRGGYSPLHF.

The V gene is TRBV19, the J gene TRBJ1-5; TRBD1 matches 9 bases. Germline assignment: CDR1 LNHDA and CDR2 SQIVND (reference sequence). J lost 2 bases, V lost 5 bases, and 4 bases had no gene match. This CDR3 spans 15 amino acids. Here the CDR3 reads CASSSWTGGNQPQHF. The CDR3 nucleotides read TGTGCCAGTAGTTCTTGGACAGGGGGCAATCAGCCCCAGCATTTT.

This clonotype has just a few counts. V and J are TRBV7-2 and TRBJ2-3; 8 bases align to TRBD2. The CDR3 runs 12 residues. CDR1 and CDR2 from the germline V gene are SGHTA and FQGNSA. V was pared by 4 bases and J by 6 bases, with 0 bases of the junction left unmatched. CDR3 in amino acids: CASSSGGDTQYF. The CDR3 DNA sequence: TGTGCCAGCAGCTCGGGGGGGGATACGCAGTATTTT.